This T cell receptor beta chain appears in the sequencing data of a study of T cells in Graves' hyperthyroidism and ophthalmopathy. Study findings and constraints: Ophthalmopathy was separated from stable hyperthyroidism by a 13 V-J model. Ophthalmopathy prediction by the model preceded onset by a median about 6.8 months.

V shed 7 bases and J shed 2 bases, with 17 bases lying between them. The CDR3 totals 16 residues. The germline CDR1 and CDR2 sequences are MNHNS and SASEGT. Ophthalmopathy patients had moderate-to-severe active disease, CAS ≥3, NOSPECS ≥4, and disease duration under 3 months. Patients were excluded because of uncontrolled infection, other autoimmune disease, pregnancy or lactation. This clonotype has at least ten counts. Its matching antigen is unknown. RNA transcripts yielded amplified TCR beta CDR3 regions. An initial round of RT-PCR targeting the TCR CDR3 relied on the HTBI primer set. MiXCR, run by TCRdb on the multiplex PCR reads, gives a single entry per CDR3 protein. The sample yields 390,000 or so distinct CDR3 sequences, about 14% seen once.

This TCR was sampled from a young man with Graves' ophthalmopathy. The sample comprised blood. V is TRBV6-1 and J is TRBJ2-2; maybe TRBD1 (5 bases). CDR3 bases: TGTGCCAGCACGAGGACCTGGGGCCCTAACACCGGGGAGCTGTTTTTT. It is translated as CASTRTWGPNTGELFF.